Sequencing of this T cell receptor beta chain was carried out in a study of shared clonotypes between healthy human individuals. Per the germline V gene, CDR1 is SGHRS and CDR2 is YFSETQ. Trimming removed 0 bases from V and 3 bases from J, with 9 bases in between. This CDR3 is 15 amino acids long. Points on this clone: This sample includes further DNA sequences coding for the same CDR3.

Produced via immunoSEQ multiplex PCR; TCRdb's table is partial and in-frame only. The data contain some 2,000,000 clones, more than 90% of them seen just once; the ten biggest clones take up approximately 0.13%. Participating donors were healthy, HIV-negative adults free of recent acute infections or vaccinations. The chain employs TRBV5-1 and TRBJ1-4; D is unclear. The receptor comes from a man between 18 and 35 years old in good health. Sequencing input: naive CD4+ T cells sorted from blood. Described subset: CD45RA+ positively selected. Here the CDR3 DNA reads TGCGCCAGCAGCTTGGCGGGTGGGGCTAATGAAAAACTGTTTTTT. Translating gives CASSLAGGANEKLFF.